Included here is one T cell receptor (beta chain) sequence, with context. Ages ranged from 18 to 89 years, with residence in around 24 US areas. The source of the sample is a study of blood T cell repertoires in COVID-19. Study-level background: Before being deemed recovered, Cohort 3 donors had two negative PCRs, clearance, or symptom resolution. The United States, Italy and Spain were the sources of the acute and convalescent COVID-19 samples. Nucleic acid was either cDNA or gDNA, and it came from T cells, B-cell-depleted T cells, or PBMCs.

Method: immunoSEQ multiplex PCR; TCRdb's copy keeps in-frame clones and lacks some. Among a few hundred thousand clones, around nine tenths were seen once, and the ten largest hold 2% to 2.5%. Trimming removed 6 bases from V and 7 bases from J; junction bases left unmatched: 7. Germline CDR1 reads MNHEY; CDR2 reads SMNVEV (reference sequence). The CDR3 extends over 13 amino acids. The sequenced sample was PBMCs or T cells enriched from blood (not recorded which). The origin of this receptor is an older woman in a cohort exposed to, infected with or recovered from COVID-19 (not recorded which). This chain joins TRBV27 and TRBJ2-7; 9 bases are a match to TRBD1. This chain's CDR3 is CASRPQGAGEQYF. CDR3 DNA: TGTGCCAGCAGGCCACAGGGGGCTGGTGAGCAGTACTTC.